These T cell receptor beta chains were read from a single sample in a study of T cells after yellow fever vaccination. In TCRdb, the 5' RACE reads were re-called with MiXCR into one record per CDR3 protein. Altogether about 120,000 distinct CDR3 sequences are present, roughly 6.8% being singletons, with the ten largest covering approximately 2.7%. The sequenced sample was CD4+ T cells sorted from PBMCs, obtained roughly 45 days after the first yellow fever vaccination. The receptors derive from a young man who received the YFV17D yellow fever vaccine. Each CDR3 is given with its conserved first and last residue. The order of the fields is J gene, V gene, clone size, D gene, CDR3 protein, CDR3 DNA. D genes are given only for firm matches. Clone size is not always given. Where it is, it says once, few, many or a class for expanded clones.

>TRBJ2-2|TRBV7-2|few|.
CASSSLFRDVGELFF
TGTGCCAGCAGCTCGTTATTCAGGGATGTCGGGGAGCTGTTTTTT
>TRBJ2-2|TRBV29-1|many|TRBD2
CSALGASGGASGELFF
TGCAGCGCCCTCGGGGCTAGCGGGGGGGCGAGCGGGGAGCTGTTTTTT
>TRBJ1-1|TRBV5-4|many|.
CASSRVGGANTEAFF
TGTGCCAGCAGCCGCGTCGGGGGAGCGAACACTGAAGCTTTCTTT
>TRBJ1-2|TRBV28|few|.
CASSFRDYGYTF
TGTGCCAGCAGTTTTAGGGACTATGGCTACACCTTC
>TRBJ1-1|TRBV20-1|many|.
CSARQEPLGAFF
TGCAGCGCAAGACAGGAGCCTTTAGGGGCTTTCTTT
>TRBJ2-3|TRBV27|many|TRBD2
CASSLSGPGGPNTQYF
TGTGCCAGCAGTTTATCGGGCCCGGGGGGGCCGAATACGCAGTATTTT
>TRBJ1-3|TRBV6-5|few|.
CASSYGAGQSSGNTIYF
TGTGCCAGCAGTTACGGCGCGGGACAAAGCTCTGGAAACACCATATATTTT
>TRBJ2-7|TRBV11-1|few|.
CSSGRDTSYEQYF
TGTTCTTCTGGAAGGGACACCTCCTACGAGCAGTACTTC
>TRBJ2-3|TRBV7-2|many|.
CASSFTGYTDTQYF
TGTGCCAGCAGCTTTACAGGGTACACAGATACGCAGTATTTT
>TRBJ1-2|TRBV7-9|many|.
CASSVEGGRLGGYTF
TGTGCCAGCAGCGTAGAAGGGGGACGGCTTGGGGGCTACACCTTC
>TRBJ1-4|TRBV15|many|.
CATSRDKANEKLFF
TGTGCCACCAGCAGAGACAAGGCTAATGAAAAACTGTTTTTT
>TRBJ2-5|TRBV6-5|many|.
CASSYRRGQGHKQETQYF
TGTGCCAGCAGTTACCGGAGGGGGCAAGGCCATAAACAAGAGACCCAGTACTTC
>TRBJ1-2|TRBV7-8|.|.
CASSLVAGIGVGYTF
TGTGCCAGCAGCTTAGTCGCGGGGATTGGAGTCGGCTACACCTTC
>TRBJ1-2|TRBV7-2|many|.
CASSREVLDGYTF
TGTGCCAGCAGTCGCGAGGTTTTGGATGGCTACACCTTC
>TRBJ2-2|TRBV20-1|many|TRBD2
CSASPVLAGGGELFF
TGCAGTGCTAGCCCCGTACTAGCGGGGGGTGGGGAGCTGTTTTTT
>TRBJ1-5|TRBV6-5|many|.
CASSSQAGTNQPQHF
TGTGCCAGCAGTTCCCAGGCCGGGACGAATCAGCCCCAGCATTTT
>TRBJ2-5|TRBV18|many|TRBD2
CASSPASAGAETQYF
TGTGCCAGCTCACCAGCGTCAGCGGGGGCAGAGACCCAGTACTTC
>TRBJ1-5|TRBV6-6|many|.
CASSPGHLTPQHF
TGTGCCAGCAGCCCCGGGCACCTCACGCCCCAGCATTTT
>TRBJ2-1|TRBV20-1|many|.
CSAPRQATSYNEQFF
TGCAGTGCTCCCCGTCAGGCGACCTCCTACAATGAGCAGTTCTTC
>TRBJ2-5|TRBV7-2|many|.
CASSLAEVTETQYF
TGTGCCAGCAGCTTAGCCGAGGTTACAGAGACCCAGTACTTC
>TRBJ1-1|TRBV20-1|many|TRBD1
CSASNPGGANTEAFF
TGCAGTGCTAGTAACCCAGGGGGCGCGAACACTGAAGCTTTCTTT
>TRBJ2-3|TRBV10-3|many|.
CAIRDGFTDTQYF
TGTGCCATCAGGGACGGGTTTACAGATACGCAGTATTTT
>TRBJ2-2|TRBV4-2|few|TRBD1
CASSQDRFGTAPTNTGELFF
TGTGCCAGCAGCCAAGATCGGTTCGGGACAGCGCCCACGAACACCGGGGAGCTGTTTTTT
>TRBJ1-1|TRBV4-3|.|.
CASSQDFPAEAFF
TGCGCCAGCAGCCAAGATTTTCCAGCTGAAGCTTTCTTT
>TRBJ2-1|TRBV7-3|many|.
CASSPPGSHYNEQFF
TGTGCCAGCAGCCCTCCAGGGAGCCACTACAATGAGCAGTTCTTC
>TRBJ2-5|TRBV7-9|many|.
CASSLGSGSGETQYF
TGTGCCAGCAGCTTAGGGTCCGGGTCGGGGGAGACCCAGTACTTC
>TRBJ2-7|TRBV11-2|few|.
CASSFGPGSYEQYF
TGTGCCAGCAGCTTCGGTCCCGGGTCCTACGAGCAGTACTTC
>TRBJ2-3|TRBV4-3|many|TRBD2
CASSQGGGLAGDTDTQYF
TGCGCCAGCAGCCAAGGAGGGGGGCTAGCGGGGGACACAGATACGCAGTATTTT
>TRBJ2-7|TRBV21-1|many|.
CASSDFLGQAYEQYF
TGTGCCAGCAGCGACTTCCTGGGACAGGCCTACGAGCAGTACTTC
>TRBJ2-3|TRBV3-1|.|TRBD2
CASTQWGTSGGRGTDTQYF
TGTGCCTCCACCCAATGGGGGACTAGCGGGGGTCGGGGCACAGATACGCAGTATTTT
>TRBJ1-3|TRBV5-1|many|.
CASSLEQSSGNTIYF
TGCGCCAGCAGCTTGGAACAGAGCTCTGGAAACACCATATATTTT
>TRBJ2-3|TRBV5-5|many|TRBD2
CASSRTSGGAGDTQYF
TGTGCCAGCAGCCGAACTAGCGGGGGGGCGGGAGATACGCAGTATTTT
>TRBJ2-4|TRBV6-5|many|TRBD2
CASSYSTASGGNIQYF
TGTGCCAGCAGTTACTCGACGGCTAGCGGGGGAAACATTCAGTACTTC
>TRBJ1-6|TRBV10-3|many|.
CAIRDSSSPLHF
TGTGCCATCAGGGACAGTTCTTCACCCCTCCACTTT
>TRBJ1-1|TRBV7-3|many|TRBD1
CASSLTGPGGIDTEAFF
TGTGCCAGCAGCTTAACGGGGCCAGGGGGTATTGACACTGAAGCTTTCTTT
>TRBJ2-1|TRBV5-4|few|TRBD2
CASKSAGGPYEQFF
TGTGCCAGCAAGTCGGCGGGGGGGCCTTATGAGCAGTTCTTC
>TRBJ2-2|TRBV12-3/TRBV12-4|many|.
CASSLRSDGELFF
TGTGCCAGCAGTCTGAGGAGCGACGGGGAGCTGTTTTTT
>TRBJ1-1|TRBV12-3/TRBV12-4|many|.
CASIPFQGSPEAFF
TGTGCCAGCATCCCATTTCAGGGAAGCCCTGAAGCTTTCTTT
>TRBJ1-1|TRBV6-1|few|.
CAGQRHKNTEAFF
TGTGCCGGGCAGAGACATAAGAACACTGAAGCTTTCTTT
>TRBJ1-3|TRBV5-5|many|.
CASSLVRNTIYF
TGTGCCAGCAGCTTAGTTCGGAACACCATATATTTT
>TRBJ1-5|TRBV30|few|.
CAWSGGRNQPQHF
TGTGCCTGGAGTGGGGGGCGGAATCAGCCCCAGCATTTT
>TRBJ2-1|TRBV5-1|many|TRBD2
CASSLGLAGASSYNEQFF
TGCGCCAGCAGCTTGGGACTAGCGGGGGCGAGCTCCTACAATGAGCAGTTCTTC
>TRBJ1-6|TRBV5-1|.|.
CASGQKGDSPLHF
TGCGCCAGCGGACAAAAGGGGGATTCACCCCTCCACTTT
>TRBJ2-3|TRBV12-3/TRBV12-4|many|.
CASSLGGPDTQYF
TGTGCCAGCAGTTTGGGGGGGCCCGATACGCAGTATTTT
>TRBJ2-7|TRBV2|many|.
CASSEQGFGYEQYF
TGTGCCAGCAGTGAACAGGGTTTTGGCTACGAGCAGTACTTC